A selection of T cell receptor beta chains follows, all from one sample in a study of regulatory T cells in long-lasting Graves disease. TCRdb passed the multiplex PCR reads through MiXCR, listing each CDR3 protein once. Among 600,000 to 850,000 distinct CDR3 sequences listed, approximately 29% were seen once. The starting material was peripheral blood mononuclear cells (PBMCs), obtained when the disease was refractory, from a patient treated with antithyroid drugs. The receptors stem from a female donor with Graves disease. The CDR3 runs from the conserved cysteine through the conserved F or W. The D gene is left open where the match is weak. The size of a clone is reported for some rows only, either as once, few or many, or as a class for expanded clones.

few	-	TRBV6-1	TRBJ2-7	CASIPPGKPYEQYF	TGTGCCAGCATCCCCCCGGGAAAGCCCTACGAGCAGTACTTC
few	-	TRBV5-1	TRBJ1-1	CASSLHRGGTEAFF	TGCGCCAGCAGCTTGCATCGAGGGGGAACTGAAGCTTTCTTT
few	-	TRBV19	TRBJ1-1	CASSTQGVTEAFF	TGTGCCAGTAGCACACAGGGAGTCACTGAAGCTTTCTTT
-	TRBD1	TRBV15	TRBJ2-5	CATSRVDRGLSETQYF	TGTGCCACCAGCAGAGTAGACAGGGGGCTCTCTGAGACCCAGTACTTC
-	-	TRBV28	TRBJ2-3	CASSSPLDATDTQYF	TGTGCCAGCAGTTCCCCCCTGGATGCCACGGATACGCAGTATTTT
-	TRBD1	TRBV7-4	TRBJ2-7	CASSWRDRVKYEQYF	TGTGCCAGCAGCTGGAGGGACAGGGTGAAGTACGAGCAGTACTTC
few	-	TRBV14	TRBJ1-1	CASRRAGGTEAFF	TGTGCCAGCAGGAGGGCGGGGGGCACTGAAGCTTTCTTT
-	TRBD2	TRBV10-1	TRBJ2-2	CASGTSGISNTGELFF	TGCGCCAGTGGGACTAGCGGAATTTCGAACACCGGGGAGCTGTTTTTT
-	TRBD1	TRBV28	TRBJ2-2	CASSLHGQGTSGELFF	TGTGCCAGCAGCTTGCACGGACAGGGAACGAGCGGGGAGCTGTTTTTT
few	TRBD1	TRBV6-2/TRBV6-3	TRBJ1-5	CASSYSDRGYSNQPQHF	TGTGCCAGCAGTTACTCGGACAGGGGATATAGCAATCAGCCCCAGCATTTT
few	-	TRBV13	TRBJ1-1	CASSFDTTTEAFF	TGTGCCAGCAGCTTCGACACCACCACTGAAGCTTTCTTT
-	-	TRBV6-5	TRBJ2-7	CASSWTGFGEQYF	TGTGCCAGCAGTTGGACTGGGTTTGGCGAGCAGTACTTC
-	TRBD1	TRBV29-1	TRBJ1-1	CSVEPGQGYTEAFF	TGCAGCGTTGAGCCGGGACAGGGCTATACTGAAGCTTTCTTT
few	-	TRBV29-1	TRBJ1-1	CSSPGVPGDGGTEAFF	TGCAGCTCACCTGGCGTCCCAGGGGACGGAGGCACTGAAGCTTTCTTT
many	-	TRBV2	TRBJ1-2	CASSEAPMDDGYTF	TGTGCCAGCAGTGAAGCCCCGATGGACGACGGCTACACCTTC
-	-	TRBV5-6	TRBJ1-4	CASSLFGQGNEKLFF	TGTGCCAGCAGCTTGTTTGGGCAGGGTAATGAAAAACTGTTTTTT
few	-	TRBV19	TRBJ1-5	CASSMGSRNQPQHF	TGTGCCAGTAGTATGGGCAGTAGAAATCAGCCCCAGCATTTT
many	-	TRBV7-3	TRBJ2-7	CASSSLTSSPYEQYF	TGTGCCAGCAGCTCCCTGACTAGTTCCCCCTACGAGCAGTACTTC
-	-	TRBV3-1	TRBJ1-4	CASSRPGTQLGDEKLFF	TGTGCCAGCAGCCGACCCGGGACGCAACTGGGGGATGAAAAACTGTTTTTT
-	-	TRBV6-2/TRBV6-3	TRBJ1-4	CASSYSSGREKLFF	TGTGCCAGCAGTTACTCGTCAGGGAGGGAAAAACTGTTTTTT
many	-	TRBV6-1	TRBJ2-5	CASNPRLTETQYF	TGTGCCAGCAACCCGCGGTTAACGGAGACCCAGTACTTC
few	TRBD1	TRBV6-2/TRBV6-3	TRBJ1-5	CASSRQGINQPQHF	TGTGCCAGCAGTCGACAGGGAATCAATCAGCCCCAGCATTTT
few	TRBD1	TRBV19	TRBJ1-2	CASTPLGRGDYGYTF	TGTGCCAGTACCCCGTTGGGCAGGGGGGACTATGGCTACACCTTC
-	-	TRBV6-2/TRBV6-3	TRBJ1-6	CANTPPPGIGSYNSPLHF	TGTGCCAACACCCCGCCTCCAGGGATCGGCTCCTATAATTCACCCCTCCACTTT
-	-	TRBV6-1	TRBJ1-5	CACGSDTVVNQPQHF	TGTGCATGCGGATCGGACACCGTGGTCAATCAGCCCCAGCATTTT
few	-	TRBV6-5	TRBJ2-7	CASSYLAAAYEQYF	TGTGCCAGCAGTTACCTAGCCGCCGCCTACGAGCAGTACTTC
-	-	TRBV30	TRBJ1-5	CAWSVGVGNQPQHF	TGTGCCTGGAGTGTGGGGGTGGGCAATCAGCCCCAGCATTTT
-	TRBD1	TRBV30	TRBJ1-2	CAWSMPGQGARHGYTF	TGTGCCTGGAGTATGCCGGGACAGGGGGCGCGTCATGGCTACACCTTC
-	TRBD1	TRBV2	TRBJ1-5	CASSVTGQGISNQPQHF	TGTGCCAGCAGTGTAACTGGACAGGGGATAAGCAATCAGCCCCAGCATTTT
-	-	TRBV9	TRBJ2-5	CASTTAVGEVETQYF	TGTGCCAGCACGACCGCGGTGGGAGAAGTAGAGACCCAGTACTTC
-	-	TRBV5-1	TRBJ1-5	CASKLGVNGQPQHF	TGCGCCAGCAAGCTGGGAGTAAATGGTCAGCCCCAGCATTTT
once	-	TRBV29-1	TRBJ1-1	CSIERRGAEAFF	TGCAGCATTGAGAGGCGGGGTGCTGAAGCTTTCTTT
-	-	TRBV6-2/TRBV6-3	TRBJ2-2	CASTRKAAGELFF	TGTGCCAGCACCCGGAAGGCAGCCGGGGAGCTGTTTTTT
many	-	TRBV29-1	TRBJ1-2	CSVDLQGQINYGYTF	TGCAGCGTTGATCTGCAGGGGCAAATTAACTATGGCTACACCTTC
-	-	TRBV15	TRBJ1-6	CATSRQGNSPLHF	TGTGCCACCAGCAGACAGGGGAACTCACCCCTCCACTTT
few	TRBD1	TRBV3-1	TRBJ2-5	CASSRTGSQETQYF	TGTGCCAGCAGCCGGACAGGAAGCCAAGAGACCCAGTACTTC
few	TRBD2	TRBV15	TRBJ2-4	CATSREVAGGAKNIQYF	TGTGCCACCAGCAGAGAGGTAGCGGGAGGCGCCAAAAACATTCAGTACTTC
few	-	TRBV15	TRBJ2-7	CATSGLGNEQYF	TGTGCCACCAGCGGGCTAGGAAACGAGCAGTACTTC
many	TRBD2	TRBV20-1	TRBJ2-5	CSAGDSTSGRVETQYF	TGCAGTGCTGGGGACTCGACTAGCGGGAGGGTAGAGACCCAGTACTTC
-	TRBD2	TRBV5-1	TRBJ2-7	CASSTREAGKSYEQYF	TGCGCCAGCAGCACCCGAGAAGCGGGGAAGTCCTACGAGCAGTACTTC
-	-	TRBV19	TRBJ1-5	CASSITVTNLQPQHF	TGTGCCAGTAGTATTACCGTCACCAACCTTCAGCCCCAGCATTTT
-	-	TRBV6-1	TRBJ1-2	CASSESGVIF	TGTGCCAGCAGTGAATCGGGGGTCATCTTC
many	-	TRBV7-6	TRBJ1-4	CASSSPGRSNEKLFF	TGTGCCAGCAGCTCACCGGGACGGTCGAATGAAAAACTGTTTTTT
-	-	TRBV28	TRBJ1-5	CASSQFVVQGRQPQHF	TGTGCCAGCAGTCAATTTGTTGTCCAGGGGCGCCAGCCCCAGCATTTT
many	-	TRBV11-2	TRBJ1-4	CASSKGTSTNEKLFF	TGTGCCAGCAGCAAAGGGACATCAACTAATGAAAAACTGTTTTTT
many	-	TRBV11-2	TRBJ2-5	CASSLGQEFGETQYF	TGTGCCAGCAGCTTAGGACAGGAGTTTGGAGAGACCCAGTACTTC
once	-	TRBV5-4	TRBJ2-5	CASSLVDGQETQYF	TGTGCCAGCAGCTTGGTAGACGGCCAAGAGACCCAGTACTTC
-	-	TRBV12-3/TRBV12-4	TRBJ1-1	CASSPTGTINTEAFF	TGTGCCAGCAGTCCGACCGGGACAATTAACACTGAAGCTTTCTTT
few	TRBD2	TRBV2	TRBJ2-1	CASSVGTSGGGYEQFF	TGTGCCAGCAGTGTTGGTACTAGCGGGGGGGGATATGAGCAGTTCTTC